This T cell receptor beta chain was obtained from a study of T-cell reconstitution after alpha-beta-depleted transplantation in children. Germline-derived CDR1 and CDR2 are SQVTM and ANQGSEA. The CDR3 consists of 14 residues. The V and J ends lost 6 bases and 6 bases, in that order; junction bases with no gene match: 10. Unique molecular identifiers were incorporated when the TCRbeta library was constructed. TCRdb processed the PCR reads anew with MiXCR; each CDR3 protein has one entry. Among around 340,000 distinct CDR3 sequences, about 14% were seen once, and the ten largest hold around 4.1%. The sequences come from PBMCs, collected from the stem cell graft. This chain joins TRBV29-1 and TRBJ2-4, with 8 bases that match TRBD2. This TCR was sampled from a human donor who donated a stem cell graft to a child with Fanconi anemia. The CDR3 loop is CSVFGGGGGNIQYF. The CDR3 DNA follows: TGCAGCGTCTTCGGGGGGGGCGGGGGAAACATTCAGTACTTC.